These 10 T cell receptor beta chains share one sample of origin, sequenced in a study of a mutant IDH1 vaccine in newly diagnosed glioma. Some clones are missing from TCRdb's copy, which holds only in-frame ones; the method was immunoSEQ multiplex PCR. The sample consists of around 88,000 clones, around 77% of them appearing once. Time point specified: baseline, week 1 (first vaccination visit). Treatment defined: pre-vaccination baseline after standard-of-care therapy. Specimen: PBMCs, collected from a glioma patient treated with radiotherapy, temozolomide or both. These receptors originate from a man aged 35-49 years with glioma.

This clone was counted a few times. The chain employs TRBV6-4 and TRBJ1-6; D may be TRBD1 (5 bases). The CDR3 runs 14 residues. V was cut by 2 bases and J by 6 bases, with 8 bases left in between. Germline CDR1 reads MRHNA; CDR2 reads SNTAGT. The CDR3 nucleotides read TGTGCCAGCAGTGACGGGCAGGGTAATTCACCCCTCCACTTT. This gives the protein CASSDGQGNSPLHF.

The chain recombines TRBV19 with TRBJ1-5, with a tentative D call TRBD1 (5 bases). Germline assignment: CDR1 LNHDA and CDR2 SQIVND (reference sequence). The CDR3 has 14 residues. Trimming took 6 bases from V and 3 from J, leaving 12 bases between them. The CDR3 nucleotides read TGTGCCAGTAGGGCCCGGGGCCCCAATCAGCCCCAGCATTTT. Translating gives CASRARGPNQPQHF.

V is TRBV29-1 and J is TRBJ2-3; no reliable D call. Trimming left V 0 bases short and J 6 bases short, with 7 bases between. This CDR3 region has 12 residues. The germline CDR1 and CDR2 sequences are SQVTM and ANQGSEA. CDR3 DNA sequence: TGCAGCGTTGAAGAGTTGGGGGATACGCAGTATTTT. Its protein is CSVEELGDTQYF.

The rearrangement links TRBV7-9 to TRBJ2-7; 9 nucleotides line up with TRBD1. In germline, CDR1 is SEHNR, CDR2 FQNEAQ (reference sequence). CDR3 length equals 15 residues. V dropped 3 bases and J dropped 0; count of bases not matched to a gene: 3. CDR3 loop: CASSFGQGHSYEQYF. CDR3 nucleotide sequence: TGTGCCAGCAGCTTTGGACAGGGGCACTCCTACGAGCAGTACTTC.

The CDR3 region has the DNA TGCGCCAGCAGCCAAGAACAGGGCAGCTACGAGCAGTACTTC. It is translated as CASSQEQGSYEQYF. The chain carries TRBV4-3 and TRBJ2-7; possible D gene TRBD1, 6 bases. Per germline, CDR1 LGHNA and CDR2 YSLEER. Trimming stripped 0 bases from V and 3 bases from J, with 9 bases between. The CDR3 runs to 14 residues.

The V and J genes are TRBV15 and TRBJ2-7; 7 nucleotides align to TRBD2. V lost 0 bases, J lost 0 bases, and 2 bases stayed unmatched. CDR1 LNHNV and CDR2 YYDKDF come from the germline V gene (reference sequence). CDR3 size: 15 residues. CDR3 bases: TGTGCCACCAGCAGAGAGCGGGGGAGCTCCTACGAGCAGTACTTC. It translates to CATSRERGSSYEQYF.

The V and J genes are TRBV5-1 and TRBJ1-1; 12 nucleotides line up with TRBD1. The CDR3 covers 14 residues. Trimming took 4 bases from V and 4 from J; bases not matched to a gene: 2. CDR1 and CDR2 from the germline V gene are SGHRS and YFSETQ. The CDR3 protein is CASSEGQGATEAFF. The CDR3 DNA reads as TGCGCCAGCAGCGAGGGACAGGGGGCCACTGAAGCTTTCTTT. The variable domain in full, with the rest retrieved from reference TRBV5-1 and TRBJ1-1, is KAGVTQTPRYLIKTRGQQVTLSCSPISGHRSVSWYQQTPGQGLQFLFEYFSETQRNKGNFPGRFSGRQFSNSRSEMNVSTLELGDSALYLCASSEGQGATEAFFGQGTRLTVV.

This rearrangement joins TRBV6-4 to TRBJ2-2, with D unresolved. CDR3 length: 12 amino acids. CDR1 is MRHNA and CDR2 is SNTAGT in the germline V gene. Trimming left V 8 bases short and J 4 bases short, with 8 bases between. The CDR3, as DNA: TGTGCCAGCCCCGAAGCCACCGGGGAGCTGTTTTTT. It is translated as CASPEATGELFF.

The chain links TRBV7-8 to TRBJ2-5; D may be TRBD2 (6 bases). Germline V CDR1 and CDR2: SGHVS, FQNEAQ. Trimming left V 3 bases short and J 3 bases short, with 8 bases between. The CDR3 extends over 13 amino acids. The CDR3 region is CASSFRTKETQYF. The CDR3 region has the DNA TGTGCCAGCAGCTTCCGGACTAAAGAGACCCAGTACTTC.

The chain recombines TRBV4-3 with TRBJ2-6; D could derive from TRBD1 or TRBD2 (5 bases each). V was clipped by 3 bases and J by 4 bases, with 13 bases between them. The CDR3 extends over 16 amino acids. The germline V gene has CDR1 LGHNA and CDR2 YSLEER. CDR3 residues: CASSQATGTGANVLTF. In DNA, the CDR3 is TGCGCCAGCAGCCAGGCCACTGGGACCGGGGCCAACGTCCTGACTTTC.